Listed here are 27 T cell receptor beta chains from one sample, sequenced in a study of blood T cell repertoires in COVID-19. The protocol was immunoSEQ multiplex PCR, while the TCRdb copy is restricted to in-frame clones and leaves out a portion. The data show 200,000 to 250,000 clones, around 81% seen once. Sequenced input: peripheral blood. All receptors come from a man aged 25 to 40 who had recovered from COVID-19.

The chain combines TRBV28 with TRBJ1-5; D remains unclear. Germline CDR1 MDHEN, CDR2 SYDVKM. This CDR3 is 12 amino acids long. Trimming took 8 bases from V and 4 from J, leaving 9 bases between them. CDR3 in amino acids: CASLTLNQPQHF. The CDR3 DNA reads TGTGCCAGCCTAACTCTAAATCAGCCCCAGCATTTT.

The chain joins TRBV7-8 to TRBJ1-6, with a weak D call TRBD1 (6 bases). The V gene lost 4 bases and the J gene lost 5 bases, with 12 bases spanning the gap. The V gene's germline CDR1 is SGHVS and CDR2 FQNEAQ. This CDR3 comprises 15 residues. For the CDR3, the DNA is TGTGCCAGCAGCTCCAACAGGGAGAATAATTCACCCCTCCACTTT. It specifies CASSSNRENNSPLHF.

The V and J genes are TRBV27 and TRBJ2-5; TRBD2 aligns across 14 bases. The length of the CDR3 is 15 residues. Losses at the gene ends were 4 bases for V and 3 bases for J; bases not matched to a gene: 1. Germline V gene sequence: CDR1 MNHEY, CDR2 SMNVEV (reference sequence). Written as DNA, the CDR3 is TGTGCCAGCAGTTGGACTAGCGGGGGGAAAGAGACCCAGTACTTC. Protein: CASSWTSGGKETQYF.

The J gene is TRBJ2-3, the V gene TRBV3-1 (or the pseudogene TRBV3-2); 12 bases agree with TRBD2. V lost 1 base, J lost 3 bases, and 8 bases stayed unmatched. Per the germline V gene, CDR1 is LGHDT and CDR2 is YNNKEL (reference sequence). The CDR3 is 18 amino acids. CDR3 DNA: TGTGCCAGCAGCCAAGGACTAGCGGGGGCCAAGGGAACAGATACGCAGTATTTT. Its translation is CASSQGLAGAKGTDTQYF.

This clone was seen a single time. The chain is built from TRBV19 and TRBJ1-5; TRBD1 matches at 8 bases. Germline V CDR1 and CDR2: LNHDA, SQIVND (reference sequence). The CDR3 contains 16 residues. V was pared by 6 bases and J by 4 bases, with 11 bases of the junction left unmatched. Here the CDR3 DNA reads TGTGCCAGTAGGGGTCCAGGGACAGGTGATAATCAGCCCCAGCATTTT. Its protein product is CASRGPGTGDNQPQHF.

This chain uses TRBV19 with TRBJ2-7, with 7 positions matching TRBD1. The CDR3 is made up of 14 amino acids. Per germline, CDR1 LNHDA and CDR2 SQIVND (reference sequence). The V and J ends lost 3 bases and 3 bases, in that order; junction bases with no gene match: 5. The CDR3 region is CASSILGQSYEQYF. The CDR3 coding sequence is TGTGCCAGTAGTATTTTGGGACAGAGCTACGAGCAGTACTTC.

This clone was seen a single time. J is TRBJ2-3 and V is TRBV9; a possible D gene is TRBD1 (8 bases). Germline CDR1 reads SGDLS; CDR2 reads YYNGEE. The V end lost 3 bases, the J end lost 3 bases, and 20 bases lay between the germline ends. This CDR3 contains 17 residues. As DNA, the CDR3 is TGTGCCAGCAGCGCCAGCGGGGTCAGGGGGCTGACAGATACGCAGTATTTT. Its translation is CASSASGVRGLTDTQYF.

V is TRBV5-1 and J is TRBJ2-1; 12 bases align to TRBD2. CDR3 length equals 15 residues. V lost 4 bases to trimming and J lost 4 bases; unmatched junction nucleotides: 3. CDR1 is SGHRS and CDR2 is YFSETQ in the germline V gene. The CDR3 DNA reads as TGCGCCAGCAGCGGCGGACTAGCGGGGTACAATGAGCAGTTCTTC. Encoded protein: CASSGGLAGYNEQFF. Together with reference TRBV5-1 and TRBJ2-1, the CDR3 gives the full variable domain: KAGVTQTPRYLIKTRGQQVTLSCSPISGHRSVSWYQQTPGQGLQFLFEYFSETQRNKGNFPGRFSGRQFSNSRSEMNVSTLELGDSALYLCASSGGLAGYNEQFFGPGTRLTVL.

The CDR3 sequence: CASGQSATDTQYF. DNA for the CDR3: TGTGCTAGTGGTCAAAGCGCCACAGATACGCAGTATTTT. The J gene is TRBJ2-3, the V gene TRBV12-5; no clear D. The CDR3 is 13 amino acids. Germline CDR1 and CDR2: LGHNT and FRNRAP. The V end was cut by 5 bases, the J end by 2 bases, with 8 bases between.

This chain uses TRBV9 with TRBJ1-3; 7 bases fit TRBD1. Germline V gene lookup returns CDR1 SGDLS and CDR2 YYNGEE. V lost 4 bases and J lost 8; bases outside the gene matches: 9. The CDR3 extends over 14 amino acids. The CDR3 DNA follows: TGTGCCAGCAGCCCCGACAGGGTCACAGACACCATATATTTT. It encodes CASSPDRVTDTIYF.

The chain couples TRBV4-1 to TRBJ2-5; no definite D call. Trimming removed 4 bases at V and 5 bases at J, with 17 bases between. Germline CDR1 and CDR2: MGHRA and YSYEKL. The length of the CDR3 is 15 residues. The CDR3 DNA reads as TGCGCCAGCAGCCGAGCTCCGACTCGAGACGAGACCCAGTACTTC. Its protein is CASSRAPTRDETQYF.

The gene calls are TRBV7-9 and TRBJ2-1, with a tentative D call TRBD1 (5 bases). Germline loops: CDR1 SEHNR, CDR2 FQNEAQ (reference sequence). Trimming cost V 5 bases and J 2 bases, with 13 bases left between them. The CDR3 sequence is 15 residues long. CDR3 DNA sequence: TGTGCCAGCAGCCCATCGGACAAGCCCTACAATGAGCAGTTCTTC. It specifies CASSPSDKPYNEQFF.

This clone has a handful of counts. The V gene is TRBV6-1, the J gene TRBJ1-5; possible D gene TRBD1, 6 bases. V was clipped by 0 bases and J by 6 bases, with 15 bases between them. CDR3 length equals 16 residues. CDR1 MNHNS and CDR2 SASEGT come from the germline V gene. The CDR3 region is CASSEASGAPTQPQHF. As DNA, the CDR3 is TGTGCCAGCAGTGAAGCTTCAGGGGCTCCCACTCAGCCCCAGCATTTT.

This rearrangement joins TRBV5-1 to TRBJ1-2; D call uncertain. Germline V gene lookup returns CDR1 SGHRS and CDR2 YFSETQ. The V end lost 2 bases, the J end lost 2 bases, and 10 bases lay between the germline ends. The CDR3 is made up of 14 amino acids. CDR3 in amino acids: CASSFFSQNYGYTF. The CDR3 DNA reads TGCGCCAGCAGCTTCTTTAGCCAGAACTATGGCTACACCTTC.

CDR3 in DNA: TGTGCCAGCAGCCTCGGTCTAGCGGGGGGGCCTTGGAGCACAGATACGCAGTATTTT. Translated, it gives CASSLGLAGGPWSTDTQYF. The rearrangement uses TRBV7-2 and TRBJ2-3; 12 bases fit TRBD2. The V gene end was trimmed by 5 bases and the J gene end by 0 bases; junction bases not matched to a gene: 12. The CDR3 has 19 amino acids. Germline values: CDR1 SGHTA, CDR2 FQGNSA.

The V and J genes are TRBV5-6 and TRBJ2-3; tentative D call: TRBD2 (6 bases). Germline CDR1 SGHDT, CDR2 YYEEEE. Trimming shortened V by 0 bases and J by 10 bases, and 18 bases separated the two germline ends. The CDR3 extends over 15 amino acids. CDR3 amino acids: CASSLAIAGLGPQYF. In DNA, the CDR3 is TGTGCCAGCAGCTTGGCCATTGCGGGGTTGGGTCCGCAGTATTTT.

The CDR3 loop reads CASSPAGTDLNSPLHF. The CDR3 DNA follows: TGCGCCAGCAGCCCAGCCGGGACAGACCTTAATTCACCCCTCCACTTT. The rearrangement uses TRBV5-1 and TRBJ1-6, with 7 positions matching TRBD1. Germline V lookup: CDR1 SGHRS, CDR2 YFSETQ. V shed 4 bases and J 6 bases; nucleotides not matched to a gene: 10. The CDR3 is made up of 16 amino acids.

The rearrangement links TRBV2 to TRBJ1-1; 7 nucleotides match TRBD1. This CDR3 spans 12 amino acids. V lost 10 bases to trimming and J lost 7 bases; unmatched junction nucleotides: 9. CDR1 is SNHLY and CDR2 is FYNNEI in the germline V gene. The DNA for the CDR3 is TGTGCCATTCCGGGACAGAACTTTGAAGCTTTCTTT. Encoded protein: CAIPGQNFEAFF.

Only one count was recorded for this clone. The chain recombines TRBV5-1 with TRBJ1-2, with a weak D call TRBD1 (5 bases). This CDR3 has 14 amino acids. Per the germline V gene, CDR1 is SGHRS and CDR2 is YFSETQ. V was trimmed by 0 bases and J by 8 bases, leaving 14 bases between them. CDR3 loop: CASSLARGGAGYTF. CDR3 DNA sequence: TGCGCCAGCAGCTTGGCCCGCGGTGGGGCAGGCTACACCTTC.

The V call is TRBV9, the J call TRBJ1-1, with D possibly matching TRBD1 (5 bases). The germline V gene has CDR1 SGDLS and CDR2 YYNGEE. The CDR3 has 14 residues. V gave up 0 bases and J gave up 4 bases, with 10 bases separating them. CDR3 in amino acids: CASSVDGRGTEAFF. As DNA, the CDR3 is TGTGCCAGCAGCGTAGACGGGAGGGGCACTGAAGCTTTCTTT. Full variable domain (outside the CDR3, taken from reference TRBV9 and TRBJ1-1): DSGVTQTPKHLITATGQRVTLRCSPRSGDLSVYWYQQSLDQGLQFLIQYYNGEERAKGNILERFSAQQFPDLHSELNLSSLELGDSALYFCASSVDGRGTEAFFGQGTRLTVV.

The chain is built from TRBV4-1 and TRBJ1-5, with TRBD1 matching over 12 bases. Germline V gives CDR1 MGHRA, CDR2 YSYEKL. With 0 bases clipped from V and 9 bases from J, the junction kept 15 bases outside the gene matches. The CDR3 loop spans 19 amino acids. The CDR3 loop reads CASSQEDGTGGEYRLPQHF. DNA of the CDR3: TGCGCCAGCAGCCAAGAGGACGGGACAGGGGGCGAGTACAGGCTGCCCCAGCATTTT.

The sample holds a few counts of this clone. The V gene is TRBV19, the J gene TRBJ1-5; no clear D. Deletions cut 3 bases from V and 2 bases from J, with 11 bases between. This CDR3 has 15 residues. The germline CDR1 and CDR2 sequences are LNHDA and SQIVND (reference sequence). The CDR3 here is CASSIRPAGNQPQHF. DNA of the CDR3: TGTGCCAGTAGTATCCGCCCTGCGGGCAATCAGCCCCAGCATTTT.

V and J are TRBV3-1 (or the pseudogene TRBV3-2) and TRBJ2-7; TRBD2 matches 8 bases. This CDR3 has 15 amino acids. Unmatched junction bases numbered 2, after V lost 1 base and J lost 0 bases. CDR1 and CDR2 from the germline V gene are LGHDT and YNNKEL (reference sequence). This CDR3 reads CASSQGSGTSYEQYF. The DNA for the CDR3 is TGTGCCAGCAGCCAAGGTAGCGGGACCTCCTACGAGCAGTACTTC.

V and J are TRBV1 and TRBJ2-3; TRBD2 was called by the table and not checked on the DNA. TRBV1 constitutes a pseudogene. The CDR3 sequence is 17 residues long. CDR3 region: CTSSQEGSGGLADTQYF. As DNA, the CDR3 is TGCACCAGCAGCCAAGAGGGGAGCGGGGGCCTCGCGGATACGCAGTATTTT.

The rearrangement joins TRBV28 to TRBJ1-5; D might be TRBD1 (5 bases). The germline V and J ends were trimmed by 2 bases and 0 bases, with 11 bases remaining between them. The CDR3 sequence is 16 residues long. The germline V gene has CDR1 MDHEN and CDR2 SYDVKM. The CDR3 DNA reads as TGTGCCAGCAGTTTAGCAGGGAAATATAGCAATCAGCCCCAGCATTTT. Its translation is CASSLAGKYSNQPQHF.

This clone came up once. This chain joins TRBV7-6 and TRBJ2-6, with 10 positions matching TRBD2. CDR1 and CDR2 from the germline V gene are SGHVS and FNYEAQ. The J segment lost 3 bases and the V segment lost 1 base, leaving 12 bases of the junction unmatched. CDR3 length: 20 amino acids. CDR3 sequence reads: CASSLEVPAGGPYGANVLTF. The CDR3 DNA sequence: TGTGCCAGCAGCTTAGAAGTCCCAGCGGGGGGGCCCTATGGGGCCAACGTCCTGACTTTC.

The V and J genes are TRBV5-4 and TRBJ2-5; 7 bases are shared with TRBD2. Trimming took 2 bases from V and 5 from J; bases not matched to a gene: 6. The CDR3 loop spans 14 amino acids. The germline V gene has CDR1 SGHNT and CDR2 YYREEE (reference sequence). The CDR3 bases are TGTGCCAGCAGCTTAACTCTGGGGGGGGAGACCCAGTACTTC. Protein sequence: CASSLTLGGETQYF.